A single sample is the source of the 11 T cell receptor beta chains below, sequenced in a study of shared clonotypes between healthy human individuals. CD45RO-negative, CCR7-selected cells formed the naive CD8 fraction, which excluded terminally differentiated effector memory CD45RA+ cells. Assay: immunoSEQ multiplex PCR; the TCRdb copy retains only in-frame clones and omits some. In the table there are about 820,000 clones, 80% to 95% of which are singletons. The material sequenced was naive CD8+ T cells sorted from blood. These receptors all come from a man aged 30 to 39 in good health.

This chain uses TRBV6-1 with TRBJ2-1, with D maybe TRBD2 (6 bases). CDR1 and CDR2 from the germline V gene are MNHNS and SASEGT. V lost 0 bases and J 4 bases, leaving 10 bases between the germline ends. This CDR3 is 15 amino acids long. CDR3 amino acids: CASSEAGDLYNEQFF. CDR3 coding DNA: TGTGCCAGCAGTGAAGCTGGGGACTTATACAATGAGCAGTTCTTC.

This sequence joins TRBV4-3 and TRBJ2-1, with 11 positions matching TRBD2. Germline trimming cut 4 bases from V and 5 bases from J; bases unmatched to any gene: 7. The CDR3 length is 16 residues. Per germline, CDR1 LGHNA and CDR2 YSLEER. In nucleotides, the CDR3 is TGCGCCAGCAGCCTGGAGGTAGCGGGAGGGGACAATGAGCAGTTCTTC. As protein: CASSLEVAGGDNEQFF.

As for this clone: Other DNA variants within this sample encode the same CDR3. The chain joins TRBV19 to TRBJ2-7; 7 nucleotides align to TRBD1. Trimming took 1 base from V and 2 from J; bases not matched to a gene: 2. The CDR3 length is 14 residues. CDR1 and CDR2 (germline): LNHDA, SQIVND (reference sequence). The CDR3 region has the DNA TGTGCCAGTAGTATAGGGGACAGACCCTACGAGCAGTACTTC. This sequence encodes CASSIGDRPYEQYF.

The chain recombines TRBV29-1 with TRBJ1-5, with a possible D match to TRBD1 (5 bases). This CDR3 has 14 residues. Looked up from germline, CDR1 is SQVTM and CDR2 is ANQGSEA. The V end was cut by 1 base, the J end by 9 bases, with 16 bases between. The CDR3 here is CSVEAAEKGRPQHF. CDR3 DNA: TGCAGCGTTGAAGCGGCAGAAAAGGGGAGGCCCCAGCATTTT.

The chain combines TRBV11-2 with TRBJ2-2, with TRBD1 identical over 7 bases. CDR3 length equals 15 residues. Losses at the gene ends were 4 bases for V and 2 bases for J; bases not matched to a gene: 4. The germline V gene has CDR1 SGHAT and CDR2 FQNNGV. The CDR3 nucleotides are TGTGCCAGCAGCTCGGGACAGAGCAACACCGGGGAGCTGTTTTTT. Translating gives CASSSGQSNTGELFF. The full variable domain, in which reference TRBV11-2 and TRBJ2-2 provide the parts outside the CDR3, is EAGVAQSPRYKIIEKRQSVAFWCNPISGHATLYWYQQILGQGPKLLIQFQNNGVVDDSQLPKDRFSAERLKGVDSTLKIQPAKLEDSAVYLCASSSGQSNTGELFFGEGSRLTVL.

The chain recombines TRBV7-6 with TRBJ1-1; no definite D call. Trimming took 1 base from V and 11 from J, leaving 11 bases between them. CDR3 length equals 12 residues. Germline V gene lookup returns CDR1 SGHVS and CDR2 FNYEAQ. The CDR3 sequence: CASSLDGLRAFF. The CDR3 DNA sequence: TGTGCCAGCAGCTTAGACGGTCTCAGGGCTTTCTTT.

The V gene is TRBV5-1, the J gene TRBJ2-1, with D possibly TRBD2 on 6 matching bases. The V gene's germline CDR1 is SGHRS and CDR2 YFSETQ. The V gene lost 7 bases and the J gene lost 2 bases, with 13 bases spanning the gap. The CDR3 extends over 14 amino acids. This CDR3 reads CASRWGEPYNEQFF. CDR3 nucleotide sequence: TGCGCCAGCCGATGGGGGGAGCCCTACAATGAGCAGTTCTTC.

This chain connects TRBV27 to TRBJ2-7; D perhaps matches TRBD1 (5 bases). The CDR3 runs 15 residues. The germline V and J ends were trimmed by 3 bases and 3 bases, with 15 bases remaining between them. The germline CDR1 and CDR2 sequences are MNHEY and SMNVEV (reference sequence). The CDR3 nucleotides read TGTGCCAGCAGTTTGAAGGGGCTGGGGTACTACGAGCAGTACTTC. Translating it yields CASSLKGLGYYEQYF.

The chain is built from TRBV7-9 and TRBJ2-4; maybe TRBD2 (5 bases). The V end lost 5 bases, the J end lost 4 bases, and 12 bases lay between the germline ends. Germline V CDR1 and CDR2: SEHNR, FQNEAQ (reference sequence). CDR3 length equals 14 residues. CDR3 nucleotide sequence: TGTGCCAGCAGCACTACGGGGATTAAAAACATTCAGTACTTC. Translated: CASSTTGIKNIQYF.

This clone occurred once. The chain carries TRBV5-1 and TRBJ2-7, with D unclear. V lost 1 base, J lost 4 bases, and 12 bases lay in between. CDR3 length: 14 residues. Germline-derived CDR1 and CDR2 are SGHRS and YFSETQ. The CDR3 loop reads CASSLLDGRYEQYF. The CDR3 DNA is TGCGCCAGCAGCTTGTTGGACGGAAGGTACGAGCAGTACTTC.

This clone was detected only once. V usage is TRBV7-6 and J usage is TRBJ2-7; the match to TRBD2 covers 8 bases. The CDR3 runs to 14 residues. Germline values: CDR1 SGHVS, CDR2 FNYEAQ. The V and J ends lost 2 bases and 5 bases, in that order; junction bases with no gene match: 5. CDR3 bases: TGTGCCAGCAGCTTAACGGGAGGGCCCCACGAGCAGTACTTC. Protein sequence: CASSLTGGPHEQYF.